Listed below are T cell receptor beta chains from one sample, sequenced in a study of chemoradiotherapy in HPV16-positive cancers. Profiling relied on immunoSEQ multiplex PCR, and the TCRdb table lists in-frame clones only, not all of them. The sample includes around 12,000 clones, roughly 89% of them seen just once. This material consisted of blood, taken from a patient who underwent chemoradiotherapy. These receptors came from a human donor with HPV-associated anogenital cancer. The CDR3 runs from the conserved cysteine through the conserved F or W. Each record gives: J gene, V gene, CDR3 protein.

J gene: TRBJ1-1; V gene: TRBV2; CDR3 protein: CASRRFFRGQDNTEAFF
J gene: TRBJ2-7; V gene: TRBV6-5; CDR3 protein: CASIRGQKYEQYF
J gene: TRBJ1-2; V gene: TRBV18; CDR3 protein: CASSPGTSYGYTF
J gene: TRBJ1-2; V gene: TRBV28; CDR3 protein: CASRNDRNYGYTF
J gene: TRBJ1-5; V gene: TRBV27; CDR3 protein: CASSFQGLNQPQHF
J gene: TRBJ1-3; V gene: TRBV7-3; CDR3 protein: CASSLWGESGNTIYF
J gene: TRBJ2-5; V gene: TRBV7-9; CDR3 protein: CASSLGAEETQYF
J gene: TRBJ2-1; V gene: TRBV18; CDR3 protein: CASSPTGYEQFF
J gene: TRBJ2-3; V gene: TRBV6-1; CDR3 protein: CASTVGTDTQYF
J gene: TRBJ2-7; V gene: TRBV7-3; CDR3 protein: CASSTQGGLYEQYF
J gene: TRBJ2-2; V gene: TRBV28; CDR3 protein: CASSLRGQVNLNTGELFF
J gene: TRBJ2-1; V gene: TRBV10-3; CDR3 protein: CAISDVPGTSYNEQFF
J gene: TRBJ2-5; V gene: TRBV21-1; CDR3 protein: CAILLAGSQETQYF